Detailed here is one TCR beta chain. Its antigen is currently unknown. The CDR3 sequence is 15 residues long. Germline V gives CDR1 KGHSH, CDR2 LQKENI. The V and J ends lost 3 bases and 7 bases respectively, with 13 bases between them. This entry belongs to a study of cytomegalovirus exposure and HLA in healthy donors. Study-level points and caveats: Among the most significant clusters, several appeared linked to common viral pathogens in a later analysis. High sensitivity and specificity were reportedly achieved when the classifier diagnosed cytomegalovirus status. The study recorded more than 150 TCR beta chains that were cytomegalovirus-associated.

13 Jbeta primers and 60 Vbeta primers were used for the PCR. Assay: immunoSEQ multiplex PCR; the TCRdb copy retains only in-frame clones and omits some. The sample contains roughly 61,000 clones, 65% to 85% of which appear only once. The clonotype originates from a male donor in good health and CMV-seronegative. This chain uses TRBV18 with TRBJ2-6; unclear D gene. The sequencing input was PBMCs. CDR3 sequence (DNA): TGTGCCAGCTCACCGATAGATCAGGCAGCCAACGTCCTGACTTTC. Amino acid sequence: CASSPIDQAANVLTF.